This T cell receptor beta chain is from a study of T cells in Graves' hyperthyroidism and ophthalmopathy. There are 15 residues in the CDR3. The J segment lost 7 bases and the V segment lost 4 bases, leaving 8 bases of the junction unmatched. Germline V lookup: CDR1 SEHNR, CDR2 FQNEAQ (reference sequence). Study results and caveats: Within blood appeared most thyroid clonotypes that had expanded above 0.001.

TCR beta CDR3 regions were amplified from RNA transcripts. The primer set for the first-round RT-PCR of the TCR CDR3 was HTBI. One entry per CDR3 protein, called by TCRdb with MiXCR from the multiplex PCR reads. The profile shows about 200,000 distinct CDR3 sequences, 18% of them singletons. This clonotype was counted between two and nine times. Its antigen is unknown. Material: blood. The chain couples TRBV7-9 to TRBJ2-2; 8 nucleotides agree with TRBD1. The TCR comes from a man in his forties with Graves' hyperthyroidism. The CDR3 DNA sequence: TGTGCCAGCAGCTCCCGGACAGGGTGGGTCGGGGAGCTGTTTTTT. Translation: CASSSRTGWVGELFF.